These 32 T cell receptor beta chains were sequenced from one sample in a study of shared T cell receptors in the human thymus. Repertoires were generated with immunoSEQ multiplex PCR, while TCRdb's copy carries only in-frame clones and drops some. This repertoire shows about 710,000 clones, 70% to 90% found once; its top ten account for roughly 0.0087%. In addition, the sample was reused for a study of human thymus T cells.

Sequencing used thymocytes. These receptor sequences come from a boy less than two years old with a congenital heart defect.

As for this clone: The identical CDR3 is also encoded by other nucleotide sequences in the sample. V gene TRBV30 combines with J gene TRBJ1-5; no clear D. Per the germline V gene, CDR1 is GTSNPN and CDR2 is SVGIG (reference sequence). V lost 0 bases to trimming and J lost 0 bases, with 27 bases between them. This CDR3 is 21 amino acids long. This CDR3 is CAWSVPPAFPPQPYSNQPQHF. CDR3 coding DNA: TGTGCCTGGAGTGTACCCCCAGCGTTTCCCCCCCAGCCTTATAGCAATCAGCCCCAGCATTTT.

This clone has more than one count but fewer than ten. A read error may account for a junction end that differs from germline. The CDR3 region has the DNA TGCGCCAGCAGCCAAGATGATGACGCGGGAGGGCGACTCTTC. Amino acids: CASSQDDDAGGRLF. This chain connects TRBV4-3 to TRBJ2-1, with 9 positions matching TRBD2. Per the germline V gene, CDR1 is LGHNA and CDR2 is YSLEER. There are 14 residues in the CDR3.

The V and J genes are TRBV6-5 and TRBJ1-5, with D uncertain. CDR3 length: 15 amino acids. The germline V and J ends were trimmed by 6 bases and 7 bases, with 19 bases remaining between them. The germline CDR1 and CDR2 sequences are MNHEY and SVGAGI. This CDR3 is CASSRAGQAGQPQHF. In nucleotides, the CDR3 is TGTGCCAGCAGCCGAGCGGGCCAGGCGGGGCAGCCCCAGCATTTT.

The J gene is TRBJ2-3, the V gene TRBV27, with 9 bases matching TRBD2. The germline V gene has CDR1 MNHEY and CDR2 SMNVEV (reference sequence). The CDR3 has 14 amino acids. With 7 bases clipped from V and 5 bases from J, the junction kept 7 bases outside the gene matches. CDR3: CASTGGGARDTQYF. The DNA of the CDR3 is TGTGCCAGCACCGGCGGGGGGGCTAGAGATACGCAGTATTTT.

A few counts support this clone. This chain links TRBV27 with TRBJ2-7; 14 nucleotides align to TRBD2. Per germline, CDR1 MNHEY and CDR2 SMNVEV (reference sequence). After removal of 7 bases from V and 3 bases from J, the junction contained 14 bases not matched to a gene. This CDR3 region has 18 residues. Here the CDR3 reads CASITLTGLAGAFYEQYF. Here the CDR3 DNA reads TGTGCCAGCATAACCCTAACGGGACTAGCGGGAGCTTTCTACGAGCAGTACTTC.

V gene TRBV5-1 combines with J gene TRBJ2-7; possible D gene TRBD1, 6 bases. Deletions cut 4 bases from V and 2 bases from J, with 16 bases between. CDR3 length: 15 amino acids. CDR1 SGHRS and CDR2 YFSETQ come from the germline V gene. This chain's CDR3 is CASSLSRDNPYEQYF. CDR3 DNA: TGCGCCAGCAGCCTATCCCGGGACAACCCCTACGAGCAGTACTTC.

This rearrangement joins TRBV27 to TRBJ2-1; 7 bases are a match to TRBD1. The CDR3 extends over 12 amino acids. Germline loops: CDR1 MNHEY, CDR2 SMNVEV (reference sequence). V was clipped by 10 bases and J by 4 bases; unmatched bases: 4. The CDR3 DNA reads TGTGCCATCCGGGACAGTTACAATGAGCAGTTCTTC. This gives the protein CAIRDSYNEQFF.

In this sample, this clone turned up a few times. CDR3 bases: TGTGCCAGTAGTATAGCAGGGACTGGAAACACCATATATTTT. Translated, it gives CASSIAGTGNTIYF. The rearrangement uses TRBV19 and TRBJ1-3; the D gene is possibly TRBD1 (5 bases). Per the germline V gene, CDR1 is LNHDA and CDR2 is SQIVND (reference sequence). V dropped 1 base and J dropped 2 bases, with 6 bases sitting between them. The CDR3 spans 14 residues.

The chain joins TRBV28 to TRBJ2-7, with 10 bases aligning to TRBD2. V was clipped by 8 bases and J by 5 bases; unmatched bases: 6. The CDR3 runs 13 residues. Germline V gene sequence: CDR1 MDHEN, CDR2 SYDVKM. CDR3 in amino acids: CASVGLAGDEQYF. The CDR3 bases are TGTGCCAGCGTAGGGCTAGCGGGAGACGAGCAGTACTTC.

The chain recombines TRBV5-1 with TRBJ2-1, with 11 bases that match TRBD2. The germline CDR1 and CDR2 sequences are SGHRS and YFSETQ. The J segment lost 2 bases and the V segment lost 7 bases, leaving 8 bases of the junction unmatched. The CDR3 totals 16 residues. The CDR3 sequence is CASLDGSGRAYNEQFF. In DNA, the CDR3 is TGCGCCAGCTTGGATGGTAGCGGGAGGGCCTACAATGAGCAGTTCTTC.

This chain links TRBV7-8 with TRBJ2-7, with D perhaps matching TRBD2 (5 bases). The V gene's germline CDR1 is SGHVS and CDR2 FQNEAQ. V was cut by 1 base and J by 5 bases, with 12 bases left in between. The CDR3 runs to 14 residues. The CDR3 region is CASSLGRWEDEQYF. CDR3 bases: TGTGCCAGCAGCTTAGGGAGGTGGGAAGACGAGCAGTACTTC.

The V gene is TRBV7-3, the J gene TRBJ2-3; perhaps TRBD1 as D (5 bases). CDR1 SGHTA and CDR2 FQGTGA come from the germline V gene. The CDR3 extends over 16 amino acids. With 5 bases removed from V and 0 bases from J, the gap between germline ends came to 15 bases. CDR3: CASSPRFTGSTDTQYF. Written as DNA, the CDR3 is TGTGCCAGCAGCCCGCGCTTTACAGGTAGCACAGATACGCAGTATTTT.

This sequence joins TRBV4-2 and TRBJ2-7; TRBD1 aligns across 8 bases. Germline-derived CDR1 and CDR2 are LGHNA and YNFKEQ. The CDR3 has 17 residues. Germline trimming cut 0 bases from V and 0 bases from J; bases unmatched to any gene: 7. This CDR3 is CASSQDRPGQASYEQYF. The CDR3 DNA sequence: TGTGCCAGCAGCCAAGACAGACCGGGACAGGCCTCCTACGAGCAGTACTTC.

This clone was counted once. The chain is built from TRBV6-5 and TRBJ2-7; 11 positions agree with TRBD2. Per the germline V gene, CDR1 is MNHEY and CDR2 is SVGAGI. J lost 6 bases, V lost 0 bases, and 4 bases had no gene match. The CDR3 runs 15 residues. The CDR3 bases are TGTGCCAGCAGTTACTCAACTAGCGGGGGCTCCGAGCAGTACTTC. This gives the protein CASSYSTSGGSEQYF.

This clone appeared once. This rearrangement joins TRBV9 to TRBJ2-2; D gene uncertain. The CDR3 is made up of 14 amino acids. CDR1 is SGDLS, CDR2 YYNGEE, per germline. V lost 4 bases to trimming and J lost 2 bases, with 9 bases between them. The CDR3 here is CASSPYRNTGELFF. CDR3 coding DNA: TGTGCCAGCAGCCCCTACCGCAACACCGGGGAGCTGTTTTTT.

The chain has TRBV23-1 and TRBJ1-6, with 7 bases matching TRBD1. TRBV23-1 carries the ORF label, with uncertain function. With 4 bases clipped from V and 9 bases from J, the junction kept 9 bases outside the gene matches. CDR3 size: 15 residues. The CDR3 sequence: CASSPRGQRCSPLHF. The CDR3, as DNA: TGCGCCAGCAGTCCCCGGGGACAGAGATGTTCACCCCTCCACTTT.

The rearrangement uses TRBV12-5 and TRBJ1-2, with unresolved D. CDR3 length: 11 amino acids. V was shortened by 9 bases and J by 8 bases, with 13 bases between the two germline ends. Germline V lookup: CDR1 LGHNT, CDR2 FRNRAP. The CDR3 nucleotides are TGTGCTAGGATGGAACCGGGGGGCTACACCTTC. This encodes CARMEPGGYTF.

The chain combines TRBV5-4 with TRBJ2-7; weak D call: TRBD2 (6 bases). Trimming took 0 bases from V and 1 from J, leaving 14 bases between them. The CDR3 has 16 amino acids. Germline assignment: CDR1 SGHNT and CDR2 YYREEE (reference sequence). The CDR3 DNA follows: TGTGCCAGCAGCTTGGGTGGGTTGGGGGGTTCCTACGAGCAGTACTTC. Translation: CASSLGGLGGSYEQYF.

Remarks on this clone: This CDR3 is also generated by other DNA sequences in the sample. The chain joins TRBV6-5 to TRBJ2-7; 9 bases line up with TRBD1. CDR1 and CDR2 (germline): MNHEY, SVGAGI. The trim removed 8 bases at V and 3 bases at J, leaving 2 bases unmatched. CDR3 size: 12 residues. CDR3 residues: CASSGQGYEQYF. The DNA for the CDR3 is TGTGCCAGCTCGGGACAGGGCTACGAGCAGTACTTC.

The gene calls are TRBV7-9 and TRBJ2-7; 10 nucleotides line up with TRBD2. Germline V gene sequence: CDR1 SEHNR, CDR2 FQNEAQ (reference sequence). The trim removed 5 bases at V and 5 bases at J, leaving 15 bases unmatched. This CDR3 spans 17 amino acids. The CDR3 reads CASSPPCTSGTSHEQYF. The DNA for the CDR3 is TGTGCCAGCAGCCCCCCGTGTACTAGCGGGACATCGCACGAGCAGTACTTC.

This chain uses TRBV30 with TRBJ1-2, with TRBD1 matching over 7 bases. The length of the CDR3 is 14 residues. Germline V CDR1 and CDR2: GTSNPN, SVGIG (reference sequence). V lost 2 bases, J lost 1 base, and 4 bases stayed unmatched. The CDR3 protein is CAWSRTGVNYGYTF. Written as DNA, the CDR3 is TGTGCCTGGAGTCGGACAGGCGTTAACTATGGCTACACCTTC.

V and J are TRBV19 and TRBJ2-1, with D possibly TRBD2 on 7 matching bases. V lost 7 bases and J lost 5, with 12 bases in between. The CDR3 runs 13 residues. Per the germline V gene, CDR1 is LNHDA and CDR2 is SQIVND (reference sequence). Here the CDR3 DNA reads TGTGCCAGTAATAGGGGGGGCCACAATGAGCAGTTCTTC. The encoded protein is CASNRGGHNEQFF.

This clone appeared a single time. This sample also contains other DNA sequences that code for the same CDR3. This sequence joins TRBV5-1 and TRBJ2-5, with TRBD1 matching 7 bases. V dropped 3 bases and J dropped 1; count of bases not matched to a gene: 0. From germline, CDR1 is SGHRS and CDR2 YFSETQ. The CDR3 is made up of 13 amino acids. CDR3 bases: TGCGCCAGCAGCTGGACAGGCCAAGAGACCCAGTACTTC. Amino acids: CASSWTGQETQYF.

J is TRBJ1-1 and V is TRBV10-3; 7 bases are a match to TRBD1. The length of the CDR3 is 13 residues. V lost 10 bases to trimming and J lost 4 bases; unmatched junction nucleotides: 9. Germline assignment: CDR1 ENHRY and CDR2 SYGVKD. Here the CDR3 DNA reads TGTGCCACCCTTACAGGGGTTGGCACTGAAGCTTTCTTT. Its translation: CATLTGVGTEAFF.

Only a few counts were recorded for this clone. The CDR3 protein is CASTPPGQGRNEQFF. CDR3 nucleotide sequence: TGTGCCAGTACCCCCCCGGGACAGGGACGGAATGAGCAGTTCTTC. The rearrangement joins TRBV19 to TRBJ2-1, with 9 bases that match TRBD1. The germline gives CDR1 LNHDA, CDR2 SQIVND (reference sequence). CDR3 size: 15 residues. The ends lost 7 bases at V and 7 bases at J; junction bases unmatched: 11.

Concerning this clone: The sample contains more than one DNA sequence encoding this CDR3. The chain employs TRBV28 and TRBJ1-5, with 7 bases that match TRBD1. V lost 6 bases, J lost 0 bases, and 5 bases stayed unmatched. Germline CDR1 is MDHEN and CDR2 is SYDVKM. This CDR3 region has 15 residues. CDR3 sequence reads: CASSQQGNSNQPQHF. CDR3 nucleotides: TGTGCCAGCAGCCAACAGGGGAATAGCAATCAGCCCCAGCATTTT.

This clone was recorded once. This chain joins TRBV5-4 and TRBJ2-1, with 12 nucleotides matching TRBD2. This CDR3 region has 17 residues. The ends lost 0 bases at V and 3 bases at J; junction bases unmatched: 4. Germline loops: CDR1 SGHNT, CDR2 YYREEE (reference sequence). This CDR3 reads CASSLALGLAGYNEQFF. For the CDR3, the DNA is TGTGCCAGCAGCTTGGCATTGGGACTAGCGGGCTACAATGAGCAGTTCTTC.

The V and J genes are TRBV20-1 and TRBJ2-7, with 8 bases that match TRBD2. CDR1 DFQATT and CDR2 SNEGSKA come from the germline V gene (reference sequence). V trimming: 7 bases; J trimming: 6 bases; junction bases outside the gene matches: 5. The CDR3 consists of 11 residues. This chain's CDR3 is CSVAGRAEQYF. The CDR3 coding sequence is TGCAGTGTAGCCGGGAGGGCCGAGCAGTACTTC.

This clone was picked up a small number of times. The gene calls are TRBV7-2 and TRBJ1-2; D is uncertain. V dropped 1 base and J dropped 1 base, with 4 bases sitting between them. Germline loops: CDR1 SGHTA, CDR2 FQGNSA. The CDR3 length is 13 residues. The CDR3 DNA reads TGTGCCAGCAGCTTAGACAGTAACTATGGCTACACCTTC. This encodes CASSLDSNYGYTF.

The chain links TRBV5-4 to TRBJ1-2; D unresolved. Germline loops: CDR1 SGHNT, CDR2 YYREEE (reference sequence). The CDR3 contains 13 residues. Between the trimmed V and J ends, which lost 4 bases and 10 bases, there was a span of 17 bases. DNA for the CDR3: TGTGCCAGCAGCCAGTCCCCTGGCGGATCCTACACCTTC. Translating it yields CASSQSPGGSYTF.

The V call is TRBV5-4, the J call TRBJ2-3; 10 bases are shared with TRBD2. Germline V gene lookup returns CDR1 SGHNT and CDR2 YYREEE (reference sequence). The junction had 18 bases not matched to a gene; V was cut back by 4 bases and J by 4 bases. CDR3 length: 19 amino acids. CDR3 sequence (DNA): TGTGCCAGCAGCCATCGGAGCGGGAGGGGGGAAGGGATGGCAGATACGCAGTATTTT. Amino acids: CASSHRSGRGEGMADTQYF.

This chain connects TRBV7-9 to TRBJ2-3, with 16 positions matching TRBD2. With 5 bases clipped from V and 4 bases from J, the junction kept 9 bases outside the gene matches. CDR1 SEHNR and CDR2 FQNEAQ come from the germline V gene (reference sequence). CDR3 length: 18 amino acids. CDR3 nucleotide sequence: TGTGCCAGCAGCATCGGGACTAGCGGGAGGGCCCTCCCAGATACGCAGTATTTT. It translates to CASSIGTSGRALPDTQYF. The variable domain in full, completed from reference TRBV7-9 and TRBJ2-3, reads DTGVSQNPRHKITKRGQNVTFRCDPISEHNRLYWYRQTLGQGPEFLTYFQNEAQLEKSRLLSDRFSAERPKGSFSTLEIQRTEQGDSAMYLCASSIGTSGRALPDTQYFGPGTRLTVL.